These T cell receptor beta chains were read from a single sample in a study of blood T cell repertoires in COVID-19. Assay used: immunoSEQ multiplex PCR; TCRdb lists only in-frame clones, some missing. The profile shows 250,000 to 300,000 clones, roughly 85% of them singletons. The sequencing sample was made of PBMCs or T cells enriched from blood (not recorded which). Source of these receptors: a man between 40 and 49 years old who had been exposed to COVID-19. Both conserved end residues are part of each CDR3. A D gene is named only where the DNA matches it firmly. Size values are once, few and many counts, or a class for expanded clones, and some rows have none.

v_call: TRBV24-1; d_call: TRBD1; j_call: TRBJ2-1; clone_size: NA; cdr3_nt: TGTGCCCCTCCTGTGGGACAGGGGGGAATGGGCTCCTACAATGAGCAGTTCTTC; cdr3_aa: CAPPVGQGGMGSYNEQFF
v_call: TRBV12-3/TRBV12-4; d_call: TRBD2; j_call: TRBJ2-1; clone_size: NA; cdr3_nt: TGTGCCAGCGATAGCGGGAGTTCTGAGCAGTTCTTC; cdr3_aa: CASDSGSSEQFF
v_call: TRBV18; d_call: NA; j_call: TRBJ1-3; clone_size: few; cdr3_nt: TGTGCCAGCTCACCCCCGACTCTAAACACCATATATTTT; cdr3_aa: CASSPPTLNTIYF
v_call: TRBV29-1; d_call: TRBD1; j_call: TRBJ1-2; clone_size: NA; cdr3_nt: TGCAGCGCAAGACAGGGGGAGGGCTACACCTTC; cdr3_aa: CSARQGEGYTF
v_call: TRBV9; d_call: NA; j_call: TRBJ2-2; clone_size: NA; cdr3_nt: TGTGCCAGCAGCGTAGGAGGAACTGGAGGGGAGCTGTTTTTT; cdr3_aa: CASSVGGTGGELFF
v_call: TRBV27; d_call: TRBD1; j_call: TRBJ2-1; clone_size: NA; cdr3_nt: TGTGCCAGCAGCCTCACAACAGGGGTTGAGTTCTTC; cdr3_aa: CASSLTTGVEFF
v_call: TRBV25-1; d_call: TRBD2; j_call: TRBJ2-5; clone_size: once; cdr3_nt: TGTGCCAGCAGTGAAGTTGTAGCGGGAGGGATAGAGACCCAGTACTTC; cdr3_aa: CASSEVVAGGIETQYF
v_call: TRBV3-1/TRBV3-2; d_call: TRBD1; j_call: TRBJ1-3; clone_size: NA; cdr3_nt: TGTGCCAGTGTAGCCGGACAGGTTGGAAACACCATATATTTT; cdr3_aa: CASVAGQVGNTIYF
v_call: TRBV19; d_call: TRBD1; j_call: TRBJ2-3; clone_size: NA; cdr3_nt: TGTGCCCAACGCCCCGACAGGGCAGGGGATACGCAGTATTTT; cdr3_aa: CAQRPDRAGDTQYF
v_call: TRBV7-6; d_call: TRBD1; j_call: TRBJ2-1; clone_size: NA; cdr3_nt: TGTGCCAGCAGCTTCCGGGACAGGATTATTCCTAGGGGTTACCATGAGCAGTTCTTC; cdr3_aa: CASSFRDRIIPRGYHEQFF
v_call: TRBV5-1; d_call: NA; j_call: TRBJ2-3; clone_size: NA; cdr3_nt: TGCGCCAGCAGCTCCCTCGGTACAGATACGCAGTATTTT; cdr3_aa: CASSSLGTDTQYF
v_call: TRBV18; d_call: TRBD2; j_call: TRBJ2-1; clone_size: NA; cdr3_nt: TGTGCCAGCTCACCCGGACTAGCGGGAGGAGGCAATGAGCAGTTCTTC; cdr3_aa: CASSPGLAGGGNEQFF
v_call: TRBV4-1; d_call: TRBD1; j_call: TRBJ1-1; clone_size: NA; cdr3_nt: TGCGCCAGCAGCCAGGGACAGGGCGTTAAGACTGAAGCTTTCTTT; cdr3_aa: CASSQGQGVKTEAFF
v_call: TRBV5-4; d_call: NA; j_call: TRBJ2-3; clone_size: NA; cdr3_nt: TGTGCCAGCAGCATAGAGGCCCTTGTTCGCGATACGCAGTATTTT; cdr3_aa: CASSIEALVRDTQYF
v_call: TRBV5-4; d_call: TRBD1; j_call: TRBJ1-4; clone_size: NA; cdr3_nt: TGTGCCAGCGGAGGGACAGATGAAAAACTGTTTTTT; cdr3_aa: CASGGTDEKLFF
v_call: TRBV27; d_call: NA; j_call: TRBJ2-1; clone_size: NA; cdr3_nt: TGTGCCAGCAGCGTGAGGTGGTCCTCCTACAATGAGCAGTTCTTC; cdr3_aa: CASSVRWSSYNEQFF
v_call: TRBV5-8; d_call: NA; j_call: TRBJ2-7; clone_size: NA; cdr3_nt: TGTGCCAGCAGCGAAGAGAGCCGGGACGGGGGAAGGAAGCAGTACTTC; cdr3_aa: CASSEESRDGGRKQYF
v_call: TRBV5-6; d_call: NA; j_call: TRBJ1-6; clone_size: NA; cdr3_nt: TGTGCCAGCGAAGACAAGGCATCAAATTCACCCCTCCACTTT; cdr3_aa: CASEDKASNSPLHF
v_call: TRBV30; d_call: NA; j_call: TRBJ2-2; clone_size: NA; cdr3_nt: TGTGCCTGGAGCCGGGACTTCAACACCGGGGAGCTGTTTTTT; cdr3_aa: CAWSRDFNTGELFF
v_call: TRBV7-9; d_call: NA; j_call: TRBJ2-6; clone_size: NA; cdr3_nt: TGTGCCAGCAGCCTATCAGGGTTGTCTGGGGCCAACGTCCTGACTTTC; cdr3_aa: CASSLSGLSGANVLTF
v_call: TRBV29-1; d_call: NA; j_call: TRBJ1-2; clone_size: once; cdr3_nt: TGCAGCGTCGGACGGGAGGACGGGGGCTACACCTTC; cdr3_aa: CSVGREDGGYTF
v_call: TRBV6-5; d_call: NA; j_call: TRBJ2-7; clone_size: NA; cdr3_nt: TGTGCCAGCAGTTACGGGGCAGGCGCCTTATCCTACGAGCAGTACTTC; cdr3_aa: CASSYGAGALSYEQYF
v_call: TRBV30; d_call: NA; j_call: TRBJ1-1; clone_size: NA; cdr3_nt: TGTGCCTGGAGTAGCGACCGAAACACTGAAGCTTTCTTT; cdr3_aa: CAWSSDRNTEAFF
v_call: TRBV5-5; d_call: NA; j_call: TRBJ1-3; clone_size: few; cdr3_nt: TGTGCCAGCAGCGGGGGGGCACAATCTGGAAACACCATATATTTT; cdr3_aa: CASSGGAQSGNTIYF
v_call: TRBV7-9; d_call: NA; j_call: TRBJ2-2; clone_size: NA; cdr3_nt: TGTGCCAGCAGCAGAGGGAACACCGGGGAGCTGTTTTTT; cdr3_aa: CASSRGNTGELFF
v_call: TRBV5-4; d_call: TRBD1; j_call: TRBJ1-1; clone_size: NA; cdr3_nt: TGTGCCAGCAGCTTGGGTGTCCGGACAGGGGACACTGAAGCTTTCTTT; cdr3_aa: CASSLGVRTGDTEAFF
v_call: TRBV11-2; d_call: TRBD2; j_call: TRBJ2-1; clone_size: NA; cdr3_nt: TGTGCAGAAGAGCGGGGTGGGAAGCAGTTCTTC; cdr3_aa: CAEERGGKQFF
v_call: TRBV7-9; d_call: NA; j_call: TRBJ2-3; clone_size: NA; cdr3_nt: TGTGCCAGCAGCCCACGACTAGGCACAGATACGCAGTATTTT; cdr3_aa: CASSPRLGTDTQYF
v_call: TRBV11-2; d_call: NA; j_call: TRBJ2-5; clone_size: NA; cdr3_nt: TGTGCCAGCAGCTTTACGTTATTCGGGGAGACCCAGTACTTC; cdr3_aa: CASSFTLFGETQYF
v_call: TRBV7-9; d_call: NA; j_call: TRBJ1-5; clone_size: NA; cdr3_nt: TGTGCCAGCAGCTTAGTTGAGGGAGTCGGCAATCAGCCCCAGCATTTT; cdr3_aa: CASSLVEGVGNQPQHF
v_call: TRBV30; d_call: NA; j_call: TRBJ2-7; clone_size: NA; cdr3_nt: TGTGCCTGGACCTCCTCCTACGAGCAGTACTTC; cdr3_aa: CAWTSSYEQYF
v_call: TRBV7-6; d_call: TRBD2; j_call: TRBJ2-1; clone_size: NA; cdr3_nt: TGTGCCAGCAGCAAGTCCTCGAGCGGGACTAGCGGCTACAATGAGCAGTTCTTC; cdr3_aa: CASSKSSSGTSGYNEQFF
v_call: TRBV5-5; d_call: NA; j_call: TRBJ2-7; clone_size: NA; cdr3_nt: TGTGCCAGCAGTCGACTGAACGACTACGAGCAGTACTTC; cdr3_aa: CASSRLNDYEQYF
v_call: TRBV19; d_call: TRBD1; j_call: TRBJ1-5; clone_size: once; cdr3_nt: TGTGCCACCCGCCAGGGGGATCAGCCCCAGCATTTT; cdr3_aa: CATRQGDQPQHF
v_call: TRBV6-5; d_call: TRBD1; j_call: TRBJ2-5; clone_size: few; cdr3_nt: TGTGCCAGCAGAGGGGGACAGGGATCGAAGACCCAGTACTTC; cdr3_aa: CASRGGQGSKTQYF
v_call: TRBV9; d_call: NA; j_call: TRBJ2-2; clone_size: NA; cdr3_nt: TGTGCCAGCAGCGCCCGACTAGTGAACACCGGGGAGCTGTTTTTT; cdr3_aa: CASSARLVNTGELFF
v_call: TRBV4-1; d_call: NA; j_call: TRBJ1-1; clone_size: NA; cdr3_nt: TGCGCCAGCAGCGGTAATAAGGGGTTTATGAACACTGAAGCTTTCTTT; cdr3_aa: CASSGNKGFMNTEAFF
v_call: TRBV2; d_call: NA; j_call: TRBJ2-4; clone_size: once; cdr3_nt: TGTGCCAGCAGTGTTAACAGCCAAGCCAAAAACATTCAGTACTTC; cdr3_aa: CASSVNSQAKNIQYF
v_call: TRBV6-5; d_call: NA; j_call: TRBJ2-7; clone_size: NA; cdr3_nt: TGTGCCAGCAGTTACGGGGCCCAGAGCTCCTACGAGCAGTACTTC; cdr3_aa: CASSYGAQSSYEQYF
v_call: TRBV19; d_call: TRBD2; j_call: TRBJ2-3; clone_size: once; cdr3_nt: TGTGCCAGTACCTCCGGGACTAGCGGGAGTCGGTTAACAGATACGCAGTATTTT; cdr3_aa: CASTSGTSGSRLTDTQYF
v_call: TRBV5-4; d_call: NA; j_call: TRBJ1-2; clone_size: NA; cdr3_nt: TGTGCCAGCAGCTTGGGCAGTATCTATGGCTACACCTTC; cdr3_aa: CASSLGSIYGYTF
v_call: TRBV30; d_call: NA; j_call: TRBJ2-3; clone_size: NA; cdr3_nt: TGTGCCTGGACGGGGAGAAGGAGAACAGATACGCAGTATTTT; cdr3_aa: CAWTGRRRTDTQYF
v_call: TRBV7-9; d_call: NA; j_call: TRBJ1-2; clone_size: NA; cdr3_nt: TGTGCCAGCAGCTTAGCTTCGGGGGGCTACACCTTC; cdr3_aa: CASSLASGGYTF
v_call: TRBV29-1; d_call: TRBD2; j_call: TRBJ2-3; clone_size: once; cdr3_nt: TGCAGCGTTGTTGGACTAGCGGGTGCCACAGATACGCAGTATTTT; cdr3_aa: CSVVGLAGATDTQYF
v_call: TRBV5-1; d_call: NA; j_call: TRBJ1-1; clone_size: NA; cdr3_nt: TGCGCCAGCAGCTTACAGGGTACCACTGAAGCTTTCTTT; cdr3_aa: CASSLQGTTEAFF
v_call: TRBV10-2; d_call: NA; j_call: TRBJ2-7; clone_size: NA; cdr3_nt: TGCGCCAGCAGTGTGCAGGATTTCTACGAGCAGTACTTC; cdr3_aa: CASSVQDFYEQYF
v_call: TRBV5-6; d_call: TRBD1; j_call: TRBJ1-6; clone_size: few; cdr3_nt: TGTGCCAGCAGCTTGGGTGGGACAGACTATAATTCACCCCTCCACTTT; cdr3_aa: CASSLGGTDYNSPLHF
v_call: TRBV9; d_call: NA; j_call: TRBJ1-2; clone_size: NA; cdr3_nt: TGTGCCAGCAACCGCCGGGAGTCGGCTAACTATGGCTACACCTTC; cdr3_aa: CASNRRESANYGYTF